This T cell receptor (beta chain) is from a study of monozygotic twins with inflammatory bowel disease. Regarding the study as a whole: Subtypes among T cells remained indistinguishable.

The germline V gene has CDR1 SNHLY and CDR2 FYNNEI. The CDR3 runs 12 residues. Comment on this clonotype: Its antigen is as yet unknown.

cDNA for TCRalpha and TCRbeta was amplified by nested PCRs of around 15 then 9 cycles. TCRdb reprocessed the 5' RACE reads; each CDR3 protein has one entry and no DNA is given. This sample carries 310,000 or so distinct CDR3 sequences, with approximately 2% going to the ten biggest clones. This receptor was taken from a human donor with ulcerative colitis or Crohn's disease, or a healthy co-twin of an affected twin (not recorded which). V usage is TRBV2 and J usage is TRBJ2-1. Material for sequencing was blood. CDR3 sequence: CAGNRNYNEQFF.